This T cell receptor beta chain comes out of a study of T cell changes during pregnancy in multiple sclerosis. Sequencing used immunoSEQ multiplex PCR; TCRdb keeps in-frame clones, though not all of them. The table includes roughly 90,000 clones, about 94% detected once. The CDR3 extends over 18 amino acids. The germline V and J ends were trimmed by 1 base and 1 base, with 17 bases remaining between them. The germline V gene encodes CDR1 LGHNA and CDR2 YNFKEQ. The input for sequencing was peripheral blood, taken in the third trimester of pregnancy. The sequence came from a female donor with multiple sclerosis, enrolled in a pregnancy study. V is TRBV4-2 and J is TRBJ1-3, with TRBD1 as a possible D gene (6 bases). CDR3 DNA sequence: TGTGCCAGCAGCCAAGTGGGGGGGGCTGGGGATTCTGGAAACACCATATATTTT. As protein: CASSQVGGAGDSGNTIYF.